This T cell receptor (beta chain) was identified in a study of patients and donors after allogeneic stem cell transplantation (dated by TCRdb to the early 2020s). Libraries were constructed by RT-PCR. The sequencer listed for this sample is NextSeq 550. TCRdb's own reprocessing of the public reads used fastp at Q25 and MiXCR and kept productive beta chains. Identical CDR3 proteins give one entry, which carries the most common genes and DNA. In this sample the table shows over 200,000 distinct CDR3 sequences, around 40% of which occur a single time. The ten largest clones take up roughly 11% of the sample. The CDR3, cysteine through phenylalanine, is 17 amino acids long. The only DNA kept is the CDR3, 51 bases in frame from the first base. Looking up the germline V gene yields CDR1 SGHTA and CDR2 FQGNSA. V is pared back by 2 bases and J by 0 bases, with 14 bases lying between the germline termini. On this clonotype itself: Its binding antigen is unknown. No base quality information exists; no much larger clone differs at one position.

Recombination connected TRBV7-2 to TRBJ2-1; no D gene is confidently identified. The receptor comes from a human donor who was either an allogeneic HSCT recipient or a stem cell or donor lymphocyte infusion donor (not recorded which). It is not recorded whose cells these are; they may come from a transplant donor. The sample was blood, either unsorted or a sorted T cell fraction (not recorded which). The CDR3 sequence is CASSLSGAARSYNEQFF. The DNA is TGTGCCAGCAGCTTATCGGGTGCCGCACGCTCCTACAATGAGCAGTTCTTC.